This passage covers 25 T cell receptor beta chains from one sample sequenced in a study of cytomegalovirus exposure and HLA in healthy donors (dated by TCRdb to 2016 to 2017). The library was obtained by the immunoSEQ multiplex PCR assay. For the multiplex PCR, a mixture combining 60 forward primers for TCR Vbeta segments and 13 reverse primers for TCR Jbeta segments was used. Not all clones reach the TCRdb copy of this immuneACCESS table, which keeps in-frame sequences only. Checked studies attribute under half of the gap to unresolved V genes and leave the rest unexplained. The sample table lists 210,000 or so clones, over 75% of them with a count of one. The top ten clonotypes cover roughly 0.45% of the sample. Source material: PBMCs. The receptors originated from a boy between 10 and 17 years old in good health and CMV-seronegative.

The rearrangement joins TRBV5-4 to TRBJ2-1; 9 bases agree with TRBD2. This CDR3 has 16 amino acids. V lost 3 bases to trimming and J lost 3 bases; unmatched junction nucleotides: 7. The germline V gene encodes CDR1 SGHNT and CDR2 YYREEE (reference sequence). The CDR3 DNA is TGTGCCAGCAGCTCCGAGACTAGCGGATACTACAATGAGCAGTTCTTC. Protein: CASSSETSGYYNEQFF.

This clone was detected a few times. The rearrangement joins TRBV6-1 to TRBJ2-1; no reliable D call. CDR1 is MNHNS and CDR2 is SASEGT in the germline V gene. There are 15 residues in the CDR3. The V end lost 8 bases, the J end lost 0 bases, and 14 bases lay between the germline ends. CDR3 region: CASCDWKNSYNEQFF. The CDR3 DNA sequence: TGTGCCAGCTGCGACTGGAAGAACTCCTACAATGAGCAGTTCTTC.

This chain links TRBV5-1 with TRBJ1-2; D gene ambiguous. Trimming stripped 4 bases from V and 2 bases from J, with 15 bases between. This CDR3 has 15 amino acids. Germline V gene sequence: CDR1 SGHRS, CDR2 YFSETQ. The CDR3 nucleotides are TGCGCCAGCAGCGTAAGCTTAACAGAGAACTATGGCTACACCTTC. As protein: CASSVSLTENYGYTF.

The V gene is TRBV27, the J gene TRBJ1-2; no clear D. The CDR3 consists of 14 residues. Trimming took off 6 bases at V and 8 bases at J, with 19 bases between the two ends. The germline CDR1 and CDR2 sequences are MNHEY and SMNVEV (reference sequence). The CDR3 sequence: CASSTSLGTWGYTF. CDR3 coding DNA: TGTGCCAGCAGCACCTCACTAGGTACATGGGGCTACACCTTC.

This clone has just a few counts. This chain links TRBV15 with TRBJ2-2; the match to TRBD1 covers 10 bases. The CDR3 contains 14 residues. The V segment lost 8 bases and the J segment 4 bases; nucleotides outside the gene matches: 4. The germline V gene encodes CDR1 LNHNV and CDR2 YYDKDF (reference sequence). The CDR3: CATWTGGTTGELFF. For the CDR3, the DNA is TGTGCCACCTGGACAGGGGGGACCACCGGGGAGCTGTTTTTT.

The chain employs TRBV11-3 and TRBJ2-7; 8 bases are shared with TRBD1. Germline values: CDR1 SGHNT, CDR2 YENEEA. CDR3 length: 16 amino acids. The V segment lost 5 bases and the J segment 2 bases; nucleotides outside the gene matches: 11. CDR3 protein: CASSPEQGARTYEQYF. CDR3 in DNA: TGTGCCAGCAGCCCAGAGCAGGGGGCGCGGACCTACGAGCAGTACTTC.

This clone has just a few counts. The J gene is TRBJ1-2, the V gene TRBV5-4, with D possibly matching TRBD1 (5 bases). The CDR3 extends over 15 amino acids. Germline V gene data show CDR1 as SGHNT and CDR2 as YYREEE (reference sequence). Trimming shortened V by 4 bases and J by 4 bases, and 17 bases separated the two germline ends. DNA of the CDR3: TGTGCCAGCAGCCCCCTCGGGGGACGGGGCTATGGCTACACCTTC. Translation gives CASSPLGGRGYGYTF. The entire variable domain, with the rest obtained from reference TRBV5-4 and TRBJ1-2, is as follows: ETGVTQSPTHLIKTRGQQVTLRCSSQSGHNTVSWYQQALGQGPQFIFQYYREEENGRGNFPPRFSGLQFPNYSSELNVNALELDDSALYLCASSPLGGRGYGYTFGSGTRLTVV.

This chain's CDR3 is CASSPRFGTSGPSGANVLTF. In DNA form, the CDR3 reads TGTGCCAGCAGCCCCCGTTTTGGGACTAGCGGGCCCTCTGGGGCCAACGTCCTGACTTTC. The chain recombines TRBV9 with TRBJ2-6; 12 bases are a match to TRBD2. Unmatched junction bases numbered 11, after V lost 4 bases and J lost 0 bases. This CDR3 has 20 residues. Germline CDR1 and CDR2: SGDLS and YYNGEE.

The chain uses TRBV7-2 and TRBJ1-5; TRBD1 matches 12 bases. With V trimmed by 5 bases and J by 1 base, 9 bases remained unmatched. CDR1 is SGHTA, CDR2 FQGNSA, per germline. This CDR3 region has 18 residues. As DNA, the CDR3 is TGTGCCAGCAGCATGGGACAGGGGGCTTCGGGGAGCAATCAGCCCCAGCATTTT. It is translated as CASSMGQGASGSNQPQHF.

This sequence joins TRBV2 and TRBJ2-1; perhaps TRBD2 as D (5 bases). This CDR3 has 14 residues. CDR1 is SNHLY, CDR2 FYNNEI, per germline. Trimming shortened V by 3 bases and J by 8 bases, and 14 bases separated the two germline ends. The CDR3 region is CASSESTMEDEQFF. The DNA of the CDR3 is TGTGCCAGCAGTGAGTCGACTATGGAGGATGAGCAGTTCTTC.

The chain joins TRBV19 to TRBJ2-5; 9 positions agree with TRBD2. The DNA matches TRBJ2-7 better at its end, which makes the J call doubtful. The CDR3 loop spans 15 amino acids. Germline-derived CDR1 and CDR2 are LNHDA and SQIVND (reference sequence). In DNA, the CDR3 is TGTGCCAGTAGTCCACGGGGACTAGCTTTCGACGAGCAGTACTTC. Protein sequence: CASSPRGLAFDEQYF.

This rearrangement joins TRBV6-1 to TRBJ1-6, with unresolved D. Germline CDR1 reads MNHNS; CDR2 reads SASEGT. V shed 5 bases and J shed 9 bases, with 8 bases lying between them. The CDR3 contains 12 residues. CDR3 DNA sequence: TGTGCCAGCAGTTTATACAGTTCACCCCTCCACTTT. Translated: CASSLYSSPLHF.

CDR3 in DNA: TGTGCCAGCAGCCTTTCGTACCAAGAGACCCAGTACTTC. Translation: CASSLSYQETQYF. This chain links TRBV5-4 with TRBJ2-5, with D uncertain. There are 13 residues in the CDR3. The V gene's germline CDR1 is SGHNT and CDR2 YYREEE (reference sequence). Trimming stripped 4 bases from V and 0 bases from J, with 7 bases between. The full variable domain, rest sourced from reference TRBV5-4 and TRBJ2-5, is ETGVTQSPTHLIKTRGQQVTLRCSSQSGHNTVSWYQQALGQGPQFIFQYYREEENGRGNFPPRFSGLQFPNYSSELNVNALELDDSALYLCASSLSYQETQYFGPGTRLLVL.

V and J are TRBV5-1 and TRBJ2-7; a possible D gene is TRBD2 (6 bases). Trimming stripped 1 base from V and 4 bases from J, with 12 bases between. Per germline, CDR1 SGHRS and CDR2 YFSETQ. The CDR3 has 14 residues. This CDR3 is CASSLTGSKYEQYF. The CDR3 DNA sequence: TGCGCCAGCAGCTTGACCGGGAGTAAGTACGAGCAGTACTTC.

This clone was observed a few times. This chain links TRBV2 with TRBJ2-5; no reliable D call. The CDR3 is 14 amino acids. Germline V gene sequence: CDR1 SNHLY, CDR2 FYNNEI. V was pared by 4 bases and J by 1 base, with 10 bases between. The CDR3 reads CASSVYWAQETQYF. CDR3 bases: TGTGCCAGCAGTGTGTATTGGGCCCAAGAGACCCAGTACTTC.

The rearrangement uses TRBV14 and TRBJ1-1, with D maybe TRBD1 (5 bases). The germline V gene encodes CDR1 SGHDN and CDR2 FVKESK. The V and J ends lost 0 bases and 5 bases respectively, with 13 bases between them. This CDR3 contains 15 residues. In DNA, the CDR3 is TGTGCCAGCAGCCAAGATTTAGGGGTACGTACTGAAGCTTTCTTT. It codes for CASSQDLGVRTEAFF.

The chain combines TRBV6-5 with TRBJ1-2; a weak D match, TRBD1 (6 bases). The CDR3 runs 14 residues. Germline V gene data show CDR1 as MNHEY and CDR2 as SVGAGI. Between the trimmed V and J ends, which lost 0 bases and 6 bases, there was a span of 11 bases. The CDR3 DNA reads TGTGCCAGCAGTTACTCTCGACAGGTGGATGGCTACACCTTC. Translating it yields CASSYSRQVDGYTF.

This clone has ten or more counts. The rearrangement uses TRBV2 and TRBJ1-1; possibly TRBD1 for D (5 bases). The V gene lost 4 bases and the J gene lost 3 bases, with 9 bases spanning the gap. This CDR3 is 13 amino acids long. The germline V gene has CDR1 SNHLY and CDR2 FYNNEI. The CDR3, as DNA: TGTGCCAGCAGTGTAAGCAGGGACACTGAAGCTTTCTTT. Encoded protein: CASSVSRDTEAFF.

The chain carries TRBV5-1 and TRBJ2-1; 12 bases agree with TRBD2. The CDR3 has 17 residues. The V gene end was trimmed by 1 base and the J gene end by 8 bases; junction bases not matched to a gene: 10. The germline CDR1 and CDR2 sequences are SGHRS and YFSETQ. CDR3 protein: CASSLRSSGGAPYEQFF. In DNA, the CDR3 is TGCGCCAGCAGCTTGAGATCTAGCGGGGGGGCCCCCTATGAGCAGTTCTTC.

This clone showed up just a few times. Distinct nucleotide sequences in the sample also encode this CDR3. The chain joins TRBV6-4 to TRBJ2-3; no reliable D call. Deletions cut 0 bases from V and 2 bases from J, with 6 bases between. The CDR3 extends over 14 amino acids. The germline V gene encodes CDR1 MRHNA and CDR2 SNTAGT. CDR3 DNA sequence: TGTGCCAGCAGTGACTCGGGCGACACAGATACGCAGTATTTT. Its translation is CASSDSGDTDTQYF.

This clone was observed once. The chain is built from TRBV7-9 and TRBJ1-6; no clear D. CDR1 is SEHNR, CDR2 FQNEAQ, per germline (reference sequence). Trimming took off 5 bases at V and 14 bases at J, with 16 bases between the two ends. The CDR3 is made up of 13 amino acids. CDR3 sequence: CASSREMLRSLHF. The DNA for the CDR3 is TGTGCCAGCAGCCGCGAAATGCTACGATCCCTCCACTTT.

V gene TRBV15 combines with J gene TRBJ2-3, with 8 bases aligning to TRBD1. The junction had 4 bases not matched to a gene; V was cut back by 0 bases and J by 5 bases. This CDR3 is 15 amino acids long. Germline CDR1 reads LNHNV; CDR2 reads YYDKDF (reference sequence). The CDR3 DNA is TGTGCCACCAGCAGAGAACGACAGGGGCAAGATACGCAGTATTTT. Protein sequence: CATSRERQGQDTQYF.

V is TRBV6-4 and J is TRBJ2-7; possibly TRBD2 for D (6 bases). V was cut by 6 bases and J by 1 base, with 13 bases left in between. Per germline, CDR1 MRHNA and CDR2 SNTAGT. The CDR3 is 14 residues long. The CDR3 DNA follows: TGTGCCAGCAGCCGGGACTCCGAATCCTACGAGCAGTACTTC. Translated: CASSRDSESYEQYF.

The J gene is TRBJ2-1, the V gene TRBV5-1; maybe TRBD2 (6 bases). V lost 5 bases and J 3 bases, leaving 9 bases between the germline ends. Per the germline V gene, CDR1 is SGHRS and CDR2 is YFSETQ. This CDR3 contains 13 residues. CDR3 sequence reads: CASSGTDYNEQFF. The CDR3 coding sequence is TGCGCCAGCAGTGGGACTGACTACAATGAGCAGTTCTTC.

In the case of this clone: Within the sample, other DNA sequences also encode this same CDR3. The chain carries TRBV9 and TRBJ1-2; 8 nucleotides match TRBD1. This CDR3 region has 14 residues. CDR1 SGDLS and CDR2 YYNGEE come from the germline V gene. The J segment lost 5 bases and the V segment lost 0 bases, leaving 3 bases of the junction unmatched. CDR3 in DNA: TGTGCCAGCAGCGTAGGTCAGGGGGCGTATGGCTACACCTTC. Translated, it gives CASSVGQGAYGYTF. Filled out from reference TRBV9 and TRBJ1-2, the complete variable domain reads DSGVTQTPKHLITATGQRVTLRCSPRSGDLSVYWYQQSLDQGLQFLIQYYNGEERAKGNILERFSAQQFPDLHSELNLSSLELGDSALYFCASSVGQGAYGYTFGSGTRLTVV.